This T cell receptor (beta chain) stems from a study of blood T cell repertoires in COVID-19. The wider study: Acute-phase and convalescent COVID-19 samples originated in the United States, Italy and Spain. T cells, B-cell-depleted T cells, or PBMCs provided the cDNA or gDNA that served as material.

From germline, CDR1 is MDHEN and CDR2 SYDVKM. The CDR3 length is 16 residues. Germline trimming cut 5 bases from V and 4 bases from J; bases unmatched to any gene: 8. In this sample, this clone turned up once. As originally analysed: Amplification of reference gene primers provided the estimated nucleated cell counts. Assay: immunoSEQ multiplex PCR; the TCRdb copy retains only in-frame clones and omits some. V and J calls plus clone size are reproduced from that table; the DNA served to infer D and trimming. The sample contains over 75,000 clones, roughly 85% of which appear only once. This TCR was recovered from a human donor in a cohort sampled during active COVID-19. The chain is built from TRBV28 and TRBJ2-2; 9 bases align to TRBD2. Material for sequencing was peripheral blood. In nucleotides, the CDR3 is TGTGCCAGCAGTACCCTTCTAGCGGGACGCACCGGGGAGCTGTTTTTT. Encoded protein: CASSTLLAGRTGELFF.